This T cell receptor beta chain stems from a study of T-cell reconstitution after alpha-beta-depleted transplantation in children. Researchers prepared the TCRbeta library using unique molecular identifiers, the study reports. In TCRdb, the PCR reads were re-called with MiXCR into one record per CDR3 protein. The sample has roughly 280,000 distinct CDR3 sequences; more than 9% are singletons. This clonotype showed up many times. What it binds is not known. Whole-study findings and limits: Expanded graft clones numbering several hundred reportedly gave rise to alpha-beta T cells about two months after transplant. Diversity and T-cell counts at one year after transplant derived mostly from new T cells. Elevated TCRbeta diversity at day 60 was traced, in some patients, to surviving recipient T cells and thymic progenitors.

Trimming removed 6 bases from V and 5 bases from J; junction bases left unmatched: 7. Germline V gene sequence: CDR1 SQVTM, CDR2 ANQGSEA. This CDR3 has 13 amino acids. This clonotype originated in a male patient between 2 and 10 years old who had a stem cell transplant for chronic granulomatous disease, so the T cells may come from the graft donor. The chain combines TRBV29-1 with TRBJ2-1; the match to TRBD1 covers 7 bases. Source: peripheral blood, taken 180 days after TCRalphabeta/CD19-depleted stem cell transplant. The CDR3, as DNA: TGCAGCGTGGACCGACAGGGAAACAATGAGCAGTTCTTC. This codes for CSVDRQGNNEQFF.